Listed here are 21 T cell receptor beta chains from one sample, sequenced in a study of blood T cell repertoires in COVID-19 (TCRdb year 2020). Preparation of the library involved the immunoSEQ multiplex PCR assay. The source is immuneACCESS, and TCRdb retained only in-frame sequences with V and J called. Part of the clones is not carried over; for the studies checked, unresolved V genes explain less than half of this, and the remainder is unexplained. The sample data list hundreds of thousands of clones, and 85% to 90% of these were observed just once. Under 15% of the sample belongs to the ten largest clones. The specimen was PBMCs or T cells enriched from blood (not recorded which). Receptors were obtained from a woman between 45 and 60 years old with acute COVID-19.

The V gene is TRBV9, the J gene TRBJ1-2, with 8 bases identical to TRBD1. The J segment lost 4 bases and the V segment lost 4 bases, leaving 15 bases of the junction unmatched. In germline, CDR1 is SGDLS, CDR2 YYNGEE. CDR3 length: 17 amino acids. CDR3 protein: CASSKGQASVGAYGYTF. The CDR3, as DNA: TGTGCCAGCAGCAAGGGACAGGCTAGTGTGGGGGCCTATGGCTACACCTTC.

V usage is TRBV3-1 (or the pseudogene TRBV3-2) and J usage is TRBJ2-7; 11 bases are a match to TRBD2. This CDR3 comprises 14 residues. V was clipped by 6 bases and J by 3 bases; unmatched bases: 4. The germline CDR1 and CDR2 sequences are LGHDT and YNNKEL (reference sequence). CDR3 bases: TGTGCCAGCAGTCCAACTAGCGGGAGCTACGAGCAGTACTTC. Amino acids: CASSPTSGSYEQYF.

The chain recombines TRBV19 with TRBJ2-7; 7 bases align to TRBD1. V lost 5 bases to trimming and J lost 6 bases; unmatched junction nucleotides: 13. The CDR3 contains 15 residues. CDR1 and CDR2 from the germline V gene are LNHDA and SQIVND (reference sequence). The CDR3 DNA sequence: TGTGCCAGTAGTTTTCAAGTGAGACAGGGTAGCGAGCAGTACTTC. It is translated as CASSFQVRQGSEQYF. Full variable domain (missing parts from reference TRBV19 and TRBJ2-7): DGGITQSPKYLFRKEGQNVTLSCEQNLNHDAMYWYRQDPGQGLRLIYYSQIVNDFQKGDIAEGYSVSREKKESFPLTVTSAQKNPTAFYLCASSFQVRQGSEQYFGPGTRLTVT.

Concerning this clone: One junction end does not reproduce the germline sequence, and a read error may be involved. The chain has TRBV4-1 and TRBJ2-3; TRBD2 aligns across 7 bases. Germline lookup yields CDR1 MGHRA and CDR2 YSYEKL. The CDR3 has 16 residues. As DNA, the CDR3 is TGCGCCAGCACCCAAAACTGGGCGGGAGGCACAGATACGCAGTATTTT. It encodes CASTQNWAGGTDTQYF.

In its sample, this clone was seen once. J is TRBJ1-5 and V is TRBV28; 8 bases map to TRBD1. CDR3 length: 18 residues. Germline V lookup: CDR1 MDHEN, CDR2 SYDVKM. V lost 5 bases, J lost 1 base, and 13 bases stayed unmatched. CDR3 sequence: CASSPPPDRGLSNQPQHF. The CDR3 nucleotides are TGTGCCAGCAGTCCTCCTCCCGACAGGGGACTAAGCAATCAGCCCCAGCATTTT.

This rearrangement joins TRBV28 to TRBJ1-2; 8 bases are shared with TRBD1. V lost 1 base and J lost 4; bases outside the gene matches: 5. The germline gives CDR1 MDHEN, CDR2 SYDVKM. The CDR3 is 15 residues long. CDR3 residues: CASSLLDRVAYGYTF. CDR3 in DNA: TGTGCCAGCAGTTTATTGGACAGGGTTGCCTATGGCTACACCTTC.

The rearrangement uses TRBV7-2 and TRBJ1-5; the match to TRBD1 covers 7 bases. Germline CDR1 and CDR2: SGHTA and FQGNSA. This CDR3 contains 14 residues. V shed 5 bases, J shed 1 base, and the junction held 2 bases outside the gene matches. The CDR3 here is CASSRTGSNQPQHF. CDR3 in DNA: TGTGCCAGCAGCCGGACAGGCAGCAATCAGCCCCAGCATTTT.

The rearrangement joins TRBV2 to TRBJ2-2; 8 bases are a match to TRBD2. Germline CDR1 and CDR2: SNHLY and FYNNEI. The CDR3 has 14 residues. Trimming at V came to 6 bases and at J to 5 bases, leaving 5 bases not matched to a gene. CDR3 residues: CASRAGDWTGELFF. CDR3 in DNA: TGTGCCAGCAGAGCGGGAGATTGGACCGGGGAGCTGTTTTTT.

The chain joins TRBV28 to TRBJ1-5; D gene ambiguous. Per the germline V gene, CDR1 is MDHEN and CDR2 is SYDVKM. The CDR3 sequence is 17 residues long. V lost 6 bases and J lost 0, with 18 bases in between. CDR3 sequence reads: CASRPIGRFYSNQPQHF. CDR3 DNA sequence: TGTGCCAGCAGACCCATTGGGAGGTTTTATAGCAATCAGCCCCAGCATTTT.

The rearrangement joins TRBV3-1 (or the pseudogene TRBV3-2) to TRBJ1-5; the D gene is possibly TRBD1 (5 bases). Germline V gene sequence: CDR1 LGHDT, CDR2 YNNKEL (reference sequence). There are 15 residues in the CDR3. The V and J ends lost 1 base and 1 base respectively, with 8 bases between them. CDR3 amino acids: CASSQGGRSNQPQHF. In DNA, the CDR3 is TGTGCCAGCAGCCAAGGGGGCCGGAGCAATCAGCCCCAGCATTTT.

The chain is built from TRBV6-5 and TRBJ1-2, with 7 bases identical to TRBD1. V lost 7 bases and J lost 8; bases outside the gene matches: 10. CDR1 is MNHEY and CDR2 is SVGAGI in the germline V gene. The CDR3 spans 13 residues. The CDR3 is CASNLRQGDGYTF. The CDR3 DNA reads TGTGCCAGCAATTTGAGACAGGGAGACGGCTACACCTTC.

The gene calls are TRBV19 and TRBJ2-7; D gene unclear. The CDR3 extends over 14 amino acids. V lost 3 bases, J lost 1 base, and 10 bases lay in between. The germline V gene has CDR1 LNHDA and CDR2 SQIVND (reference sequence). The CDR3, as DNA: TGTGCCAGTAGTATTCAAACCAGTTCCTACGAGCAGTACTTC. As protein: CASSIQTSSYEQYF.

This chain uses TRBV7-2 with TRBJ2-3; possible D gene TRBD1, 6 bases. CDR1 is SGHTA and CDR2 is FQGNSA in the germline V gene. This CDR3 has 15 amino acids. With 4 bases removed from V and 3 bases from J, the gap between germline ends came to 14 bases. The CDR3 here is CASSSQTGATDTQYF. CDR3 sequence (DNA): TGTGCCAGCAGCTCCCAGACAGGTGCTACAGATACGCAGTATTTT.

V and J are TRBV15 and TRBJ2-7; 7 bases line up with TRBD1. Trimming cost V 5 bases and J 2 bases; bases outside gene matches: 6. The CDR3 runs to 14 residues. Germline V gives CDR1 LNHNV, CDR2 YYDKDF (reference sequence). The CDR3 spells CATSRGQGAYEQYF. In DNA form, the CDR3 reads TGTGCCACCAGCCGAGGGCAGGGGGCCTACGAGCAGTACTTC.

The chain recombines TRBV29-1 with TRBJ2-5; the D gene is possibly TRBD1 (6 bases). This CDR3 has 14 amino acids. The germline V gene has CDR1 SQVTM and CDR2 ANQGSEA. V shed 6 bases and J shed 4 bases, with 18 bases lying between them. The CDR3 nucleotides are TGCAGCGTAAACCCAGACAGGTCGGGAGAGACCCAGTACTTC. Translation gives CSVNPDRSGETQYF.

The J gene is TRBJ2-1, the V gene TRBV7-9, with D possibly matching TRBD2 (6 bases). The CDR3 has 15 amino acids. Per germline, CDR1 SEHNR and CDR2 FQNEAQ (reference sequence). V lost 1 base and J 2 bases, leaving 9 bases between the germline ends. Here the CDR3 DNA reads TGTGCCAGCAGCTTAGGACTAGGCACCTACAATGAGCAGTTCTTC. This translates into CASSLGLGTYNEQFF. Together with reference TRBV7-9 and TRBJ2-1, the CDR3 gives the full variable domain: DTGVSQNPRHKITKRGQNVTFRCDPISEHNRLYWYRQTLGQGPEFLTYFQNEAQLEKSRLLSDRFSAERPKGSFSTLEIQRTEQGDSAMYLCASSLGLGTYNEQFFGPGTRLTVL.

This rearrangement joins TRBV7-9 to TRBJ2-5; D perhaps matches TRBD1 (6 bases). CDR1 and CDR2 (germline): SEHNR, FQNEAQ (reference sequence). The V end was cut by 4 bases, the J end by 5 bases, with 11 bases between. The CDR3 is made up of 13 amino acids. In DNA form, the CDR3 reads TGTGCCAGCAGCTCGGACAGTCCCGAGACCCAGTACTTC. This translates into CASSSDSPETQYF.

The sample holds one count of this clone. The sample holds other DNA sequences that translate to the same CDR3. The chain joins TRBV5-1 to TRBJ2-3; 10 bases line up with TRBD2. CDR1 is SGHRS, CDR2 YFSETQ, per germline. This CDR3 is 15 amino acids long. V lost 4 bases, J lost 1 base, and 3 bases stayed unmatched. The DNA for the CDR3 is TGCGCCAGCAGCCTTGGGACTAGCGGCACAGATACGCAGTATTTT. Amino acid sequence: CASSLGTSGTDTQYF. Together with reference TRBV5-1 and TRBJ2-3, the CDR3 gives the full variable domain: KAGVTQTPRYLIKTRGQQVTLSCSPISGHRSVSWYQQTPGQGLQFLFEYFSETQRNKGNFPGRFSGRQFSNSRSEMNVSTLELGDSALYLCASSLGTSGTDTQYFGPGTRLTVL.

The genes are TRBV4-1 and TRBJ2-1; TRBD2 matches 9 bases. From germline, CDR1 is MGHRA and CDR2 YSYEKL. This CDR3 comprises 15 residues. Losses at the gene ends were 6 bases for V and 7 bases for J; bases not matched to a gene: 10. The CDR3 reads CASREGSGSGNEQFF. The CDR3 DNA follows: TGCGCCAGCAGGGAGGGTAGCGGGAGTGGGAATGAGCAGTTCTTC.

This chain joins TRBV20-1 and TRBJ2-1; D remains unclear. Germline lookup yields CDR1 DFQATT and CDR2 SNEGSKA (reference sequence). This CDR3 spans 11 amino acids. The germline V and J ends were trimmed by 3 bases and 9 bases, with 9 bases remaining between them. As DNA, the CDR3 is TGCAGTGCTAGCCTACTACTTGAGCAGTTCTTC. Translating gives CSASLLLEQFF.

The CDR3 sequence is CASSFSRGSPLHF. CDR3 coding DNA: TGTGCCAGCAGTTTTTCCCGGGGATCACCCCTCCACTTT. The chain couples TRBV28 to TRBJ1-6, with D unclear. This CDR3 has 13 residues. Germline V gene sequence: CDR1 MDHEN, CDR2 SYDVKM. V was cut by 3 bases and J by 10 bases, with 10 bases left in between.